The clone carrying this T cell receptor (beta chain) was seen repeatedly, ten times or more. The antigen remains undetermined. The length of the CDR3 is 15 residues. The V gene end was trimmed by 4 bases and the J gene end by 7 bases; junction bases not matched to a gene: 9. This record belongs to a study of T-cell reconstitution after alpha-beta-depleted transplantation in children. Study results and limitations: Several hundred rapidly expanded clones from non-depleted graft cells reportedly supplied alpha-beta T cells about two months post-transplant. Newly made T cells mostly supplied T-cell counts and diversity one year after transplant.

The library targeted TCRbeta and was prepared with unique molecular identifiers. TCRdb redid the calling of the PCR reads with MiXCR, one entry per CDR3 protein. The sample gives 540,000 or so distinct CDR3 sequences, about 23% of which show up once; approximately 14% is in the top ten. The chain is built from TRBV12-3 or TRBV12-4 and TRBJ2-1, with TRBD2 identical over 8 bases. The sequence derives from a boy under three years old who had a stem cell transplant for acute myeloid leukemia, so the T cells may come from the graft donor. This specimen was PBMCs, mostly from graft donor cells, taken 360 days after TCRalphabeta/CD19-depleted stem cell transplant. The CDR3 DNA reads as TGTGCCAGCAGTTCGGGACTAGGGAGCTCTAATGAGCAGTTCTTC. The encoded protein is CASSSGLGSSNEQFF.